A single T cell receptor (beta chain) is shown here with its context. The V end lost 7 bases, the J end lost 0 bases, and 19 bases lay between the germline ends. This CDR3 region has 17 residues. Germline-derived CDR1 and CDR2 are MDHEN and SYDVKM. TCR beta chains were sequenced at survey level with immunoSEQ. The method was immunoSEQ multiplex PCR; TCRdb's version includes in-frame clones alone and lacks a portion of them. The sample has about 68,000 clones, 85% to 95% seen once. Material for sequencing was PBMCs. The sequence was obtained from a man between 40 and 49 years old with rheumatoid arthritis. V is TRBV28 and J is TRBJ2-4; TRBD2 might be the D (5 bases). CDR3: CASNPLREIGAKNIQYF. CDR3 DNA sequence: TGTGCCAGCAACCCATTGAGGGAGATAGGAGCCAAAAACATTCAGTACTTC.